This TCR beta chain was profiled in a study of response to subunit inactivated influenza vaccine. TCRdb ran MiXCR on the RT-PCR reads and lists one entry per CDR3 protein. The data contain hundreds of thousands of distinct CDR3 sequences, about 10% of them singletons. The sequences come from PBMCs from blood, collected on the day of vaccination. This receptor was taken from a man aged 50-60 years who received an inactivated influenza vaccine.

The CDR3 spells CASAGQGNSPLHF. The CDR3 DNA reads as TGTGCCAGCGCGGGACAGGGTAATTCACCCCTCCACTTT. The chain employs TRBV28 and TRBJ1-6; 9 bases are a match to TRBD1. Germline V lookup: CDR1 MDHEN, CDR2 SYDVKM. J was trimmed by 6 bases and V by 8 bases; bases with no gene match: 2. The CDR3 is 13 amino acids.